Following are 15 T cell receptor beta chains from one sample sequenced in a study of CD8 T cells in ankylosing spondylitis (dated by TCRdb to 2016 to 2017). The protocol used for the library was 5' RACE. Reads for this sample came from an Illumina HiSeq 2500. TCRdb applied fastp at Q25 and MiXCR to the public reads, then kept only in-frame beta chains. Identical CDR3 protein sequences are pooled into one entry, listed with their most common genes and DNA. For this sample there are about 240,000 distinct CDR3 sequences; around 11% appear just once. The top ten constitute around 7% of the sample. Sequencing was carried out using blood, either unsorted or a sorted T cell fraction (not recorded which). These receptors came from a male donor with ankylosing spondylitis or in good health (not recorded which).

On this clonotype: A read error is possible here, since a much larger clone lies one base away. The rearrangement uses TRBV6-1 and TRBJ2-7; 7 bases fit TRBD1. The CDR3 length is 16 residues. CDR1 is MNHNS, CDR2 SASEGT, per germline. V shed 5 bases, J shed 0 bases, and the junction held 10 bases outside the gene matches. DNA of the CDR3: TGTGCCAGCAGTATGCCTGGGGGACAGAGCTCCTACGAGCAGTACTTC. Protein product: CASSMPGGQSSYEQYF.

This clonotype was picked up many times. The CDR3 sequence is CASSDSSGGTGELFF. The CDR3 DNA is TGTGCCAGCAGTGACTCTAGCGGGGGCACCGGGGAGCTGTTTTTT. This chain connects TRBV6-4 to TRBJ2-2, with TRBD2 matching over 9 bases. Germline V lookup: CDR1 MRHNA, CDR2 SNTAGT. Germline trimming cut 0 bases from V and 4 bases from J; bases unmatched to any gene: 0. The CDR3 length is 15 residues.

This clonotype was recorded at least ten times. V and J are TRBV20-1 and TRBJ1-2; D not resolved. This CDR3 contains 14 residues. The V gene's germline CDR1 is DFQATT and CDR2 SNEGSKA (reference sequence). Trimming stripped 4 bases from V and 5 bases from J, with 17 bases between. CDR3 sequence: CSATDGTFLYGYTF. CDR3 coding DNA: TGCAGTGCTACCGACGGCACCTTTTTATATGGCTACACCTTC.

This chain links TRBV4-1 with TRBJ2-1; D assignment may be TRBD1 or TRBD2 (5 bases each). CDR3 length: 14 residues. The germline CDR1 and CDR2 sequences are MGHRA and YSYEKL. V lost 4 bases, J lost 3 bases, and 10 bases lay in between. CDR3 nucleotides: TGCGCCAGCAGCCCGGGACCCCGCTACAATGAGCAGTTCTTC. It translates to CASSPGPRYNEQFF.

To note about this clonotype: It may be a read error: a sequence one base away is much more abundant. The chain combines TRBV6-1 with TRBJ1-3; D call uncertain. Trimming took 4 bases from V and 0 from J, leaving 16 bases between them. The CDR3 consists of 17 residues. The germline V gene has CDR1 MNHNS and CDR2 SASEGT. The CDR3 DNA is TGTGCCAGCAGTGGAGTCCCGGGTGGGAGCTCTGGAAACACCATATATTTT. Residues: CASSGVPGGSSGNTIYF.

This clonotype was picked up many times. The chain is built from TRBV5-1 and TRBJ2-2, with D perhaps matching TRBD1 (6 bases). Germline-derived CDR1 and CDR2 are SGHRS and YFSETQ. V was shortened by 3 bases and J by 6 bases, with 12 bases between the two germline ends. CDR3 length: 14 residues. The CDR3 bases are TGCGCCAGCAGCTCCGGGACAATGGCCGGGGAGCTGTTTTTT. This translates into CASSSGTMAGELFF.

This clonotype was counted many times. The chain employs TRBV15 and TRBJ2-1; 8 bases map to TRBD2. Germline V gives CDR1 LNHNV, CDR2 YYDKDF (reference sequence). The CDR3 covers 16 residues. The J segment lost 7 bases and the V segment lost 4 bases, leaving 12 bases of the junction unmatched. The CDR3 reads CATSILREGLGNEQFF. As DNA, the CDR3 is TGTGCCACCAGCATTCTTCGGGAGGGCCTGGGGAATGAGCAGTTCTTC.

This clonotype was detected many times. The chain carries TRBV5-4 and TRBJ1-2; D is undetermined. Trimming took 0 bases from V and 6 from J, leaving 12 bases between them. Germline values: CDR1 SGHNT, CDR2 YYREEE (reference sequence). This CDR3 comprises 14 residues. The CDR3 region has the DNA TGTGCCAGCAGCTTGGAGGTAGGGAGCCATGGCTACACCTTC. This encodes CASSLEVGSHGYTF.

This clonotype was observed at least ten times. V usage is TRBV4-1 and J usage is TRBJ2-1, with D perhaps matching TRBD1 (5 bases). Germline V gene data show CDR1 as MGHRA and CDR2 as YSYEKL. The CDR3 sequence is 12 residues long. V shed 0 bases and J shed 13 bases, with 10 bases lying between them. Here the CDR3 reads CASSQEWGGQFF. CDR3 in DNA: TGCGCCAGCAGCCAAGAGTGGGGCGGCCAGTTCTTC.

The chain is built from TRBV5-1 and TRBJ2-1; 9 bases agree with TRBD2. The junction had 17 bases not matched to a gene; V was cut back by 4 bases and J by 6 bases. Germline CDR1 reads SGHRS; CDR2 reads YFSETQ. The CDR3 totals 18 residues. CDR3 region: CASSRPSSGTPTSNEQFF. CDR3 DNA sequence: TGCGCCAGCAGCCGTCCCTCTAGCGGGACCCCTACGAGCAATGAGCAGTTCTTC.

At least ten counts were recorded for this clonotype. The J gene is TRBJ2-7, the V gene TRBV2; D is uncertain. V gave up 2 bases and J gave up 2 bases, with 10 bases separating them. Germline V gives CDR1 SNHLY, CDR2 FYNNEI. This CDR3 region has 14 residues. CDR3: CASSEWYNPYEQYF. CDR3 nucleotide sequence: TGTGCCAGCAGTGAATGGTACAACCCCTACGAGCAGTACTTC.

As for this clonotype: It may be a read error: a sequence one base away is much more abundant. V usage is TRBV12-5 and J usage is TRBJ2-7; D is perhaps TRBD1 (6 bases). Germline V gene sequence: CDR1 LGHNT, CDR2 FRNRAP. The V gene lost 2 bases and the J gene lost 12 bases, with 11 bases spanning the gap. The CDR3 extends over 11 amino acids. The CDR3 DNA reads TGTGCTAGTGGTTTGCTGGGACACTCGTACTTC. It translates to CASGLLGHSYF.

Only a few counts were recorded for this clonotype. This chain uses TRBV7-9 with TRBJ1-4; D uncertain. The V gene lost 1 base and the J gene lost 6 bases, with 12 bases spanning the gap. Germline V gives CDR1 SEHNR, CDR2 FQNEAQ (reference sequence). The CDR3 is 15 residues long. The CDR3 DNA reads TGTGCCAGCAGCTTAGGTACCTCGTTGGATGAAAAACTGTTTTTT. Its protein is CASSLGTSLDEKLFF. The variable domain in full, with the rest retrieved from reference TRBV7-9 and TRBJ1-4, is DTGVSQNPRHKITKRGQNVTFRCDPISEHNRLYWYRQTLGQGPEFLTYFQNEAQLEKSRLLSDRFSAERPKGSFSTLEIQRTEQGDSAMYLCASSLGTSLDEKLFFGSGTQLSVL.

This clonotype was detected many times. The chain joins TRBV3-1 to TRBJ2-7; D remains unclear. V lost 0 bases, J lost 1 base, and 7 bases lay in between. The CDR3 consists of 14 residues. Germline V gene sequence: CDR1 LGHDT, CDR2 YNNKEL (reference sequence). The chain's CDR3 is CASSQDPQSYEQYF. The DNA of the CDR3 is TGTGCCAGCAGCCAAGATCCCCAGTCCTACGAGCAGTACTTC.

This clonotype was seen ten or more times. The rearrangement uses TRBV5-1 and TRBJ2-5, with 12 bases aligning to TRBD2. The germline gives CDR1 SGHRS, CDR2 YFSETQ. Trimming at V came to 4 bases and at J to 3 bases, leaving 1 base not matched to a gene. The CDR3 consists of 14 residues. The DNA of the CDR3 is TGCGCCAGCAGCCGGACTAGCGGGGAAGAGACCCAGTACTTC. It is translated as CASSRTSGEETQYF.